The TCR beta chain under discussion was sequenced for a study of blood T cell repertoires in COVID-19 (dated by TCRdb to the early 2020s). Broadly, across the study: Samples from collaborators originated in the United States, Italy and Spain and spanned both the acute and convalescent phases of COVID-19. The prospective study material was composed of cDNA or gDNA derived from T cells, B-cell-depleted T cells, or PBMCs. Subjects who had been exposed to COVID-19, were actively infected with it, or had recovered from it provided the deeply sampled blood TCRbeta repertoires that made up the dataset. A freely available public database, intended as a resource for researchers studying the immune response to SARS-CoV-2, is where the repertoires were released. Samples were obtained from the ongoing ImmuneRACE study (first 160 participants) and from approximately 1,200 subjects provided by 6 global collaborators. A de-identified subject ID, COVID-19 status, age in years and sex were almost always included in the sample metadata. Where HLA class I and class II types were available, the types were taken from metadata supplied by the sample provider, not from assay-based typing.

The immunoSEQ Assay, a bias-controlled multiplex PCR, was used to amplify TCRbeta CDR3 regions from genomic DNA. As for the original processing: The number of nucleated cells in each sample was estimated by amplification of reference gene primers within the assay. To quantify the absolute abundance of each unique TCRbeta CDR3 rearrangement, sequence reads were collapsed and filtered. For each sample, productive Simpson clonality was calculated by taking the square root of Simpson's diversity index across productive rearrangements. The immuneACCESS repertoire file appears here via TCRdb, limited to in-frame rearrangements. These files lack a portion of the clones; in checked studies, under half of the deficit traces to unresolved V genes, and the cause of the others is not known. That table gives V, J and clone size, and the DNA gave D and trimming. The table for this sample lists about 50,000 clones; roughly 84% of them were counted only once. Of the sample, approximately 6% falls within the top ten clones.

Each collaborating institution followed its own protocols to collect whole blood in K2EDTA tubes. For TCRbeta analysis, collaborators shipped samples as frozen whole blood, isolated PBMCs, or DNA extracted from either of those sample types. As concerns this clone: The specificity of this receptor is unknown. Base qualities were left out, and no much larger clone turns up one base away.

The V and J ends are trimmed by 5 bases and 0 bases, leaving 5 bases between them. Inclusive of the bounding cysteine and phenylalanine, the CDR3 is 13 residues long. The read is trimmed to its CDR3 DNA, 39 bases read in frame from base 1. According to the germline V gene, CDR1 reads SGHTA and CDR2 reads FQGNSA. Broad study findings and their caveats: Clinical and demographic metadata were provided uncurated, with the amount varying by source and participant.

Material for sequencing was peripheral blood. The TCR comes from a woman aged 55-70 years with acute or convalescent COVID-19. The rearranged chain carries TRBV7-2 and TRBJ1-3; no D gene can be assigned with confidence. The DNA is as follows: TGTGCCAGCAGCCCAAACTCTGGAAACACCATATATTTT. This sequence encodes CASSPNSGNTIYF.